A single sample gave rise to the 12 T cell receptor beta chains below, sequenced in a study of spatial heterogeneity in lung cancer. Study outcomes and limitations: Intratumoral expanded alpha and beta TCR counts were found to track tumor mutation counts.

Which antigens these TCRs recognize remains unknown. Time point of the sample: sample taken at primary tumor resection. MiXCR, run by TCRdb on the 5' RACE reads, gives a single entry per CDR3 protein. The profile shows about 1,700 distinct CDR3 sequences, approximately 4.3% of them singletons. The sample here was lung tumor tissue, taken at surgery. The receptor set was obtained from a male donor with early-stage non-small cell lung cancer.

In this sample, this clonotype is medium-sized. The CDR3 spells CASTKETDTQYF. As DNA, the CDR3 is TGTGCCAGCACTAAAGAGACAGATACGCAGTATTTT. The chain has TRBV6-6 and TRBJ2-3; D remains unclear. Per germline, CDR1 MNHNY and CDR2 SVGAGI (reference sequence). V dropped 7 bases and J dropped 3 bases, with 8 bases sitting between them. The CDR3 is 12 residues long.

By share, this clonotype counts as large. The chain has TRBV20-1 and TRBJ2-3; possible D gene TRBD2, 7 bases. Trimming removed 4 bases from V and 3 bases from J, with 17 bases in between. CDR1 and CDR2 from the germline V gene are DFQATT and SNEGSKA (reference sequence). The CDR3 extends over 15 amino acids. The CDR3 here is CSAIGWGGVTDTQYF. The DNA for the CDR3 is TGCAGTGCTATCGGATGGGGGGGCGTTACAGATACGCAGTATTTT.

This clonotype is labeled as medium-sized. The chain recombines TRBV20-1 with TRBJ1-6; 8 bases are shared with TRBD1. Germline V lookup: CDR1 DFQATT, CDR2 SNEGSKA (reference sequence). The CDR3 contains 15 residues. V shed 0 bases and J 10 bases; nucleotides not matched to a gene: 8. Written as DNA, the CDR3 is TGCAGTGCTAGAGATTGGGGGACAGGAAACTCACCCCTCCACTTT. Encoded protein: CSARDWGTGNSPLHF.

By share of the sample, this clonotype is medium-sized (0.01 to 0.1%). This chain links TRBV4-3 with TRBJ2-7; D not certain. Trimming pared 0 bases from V and 6 bases from J, leaving 12 bases between. CDR3 length: 14 residues. Germline CDR1 and CDR2: LGHNA and YSLEER. The CDR3 region has the DNA TGCGCCAGCAGCCAAGATCCGGCTATGGGCGAGCAGTACTTC. Its protein is CASSQDPAMGEQYF.

This clonotype was observed many times. This chain uses TRBV5-5 with TRBJ2-5; perhaps TRBD1 as D (5 bases). Trimming shortened V by 2 bases and J by 7 bases, and 12 bases separated the two germline ends. The CDR3 totals 13 residues. Per germline, CDR1 SGHKS and CDR2 YYEKEE (reference sequence). The CDR3 protein is CASSFDSSGTQYF. In nucleotides, the CDR3 is TGTGCCAGCAGCTTCGACAGCTCGGGGACCCAGTACTTC.

By sample share, this clonotype is medium-sized. The J gene is TRBJ2-5, the V gene TRBV5-6, with D perhaps being TRBD1 or TRBD2 (6 bases each). The germline gives CDR1 SGHDT, CDR2 YYEEEE. V dropped 3 bases and J dropped 5 bases, with 14 bases sitting between them. The CDR3 spans 14 residues. In DNA, the CDR3 is TGTGCCAGCAGCTGGTGGGGGGCTGGGGAGACCCAGTACTTC. This encodes CASSWWGAGETQYF.

In this sample, this clonotype is medium-sized. The chain recombines TRBV7-2 with TRBJ1-1; D not certain. Germline-derived CDR1 and CDR2 are SGHTA and FQGNSA. V lost 3 bases and J 3 bases, leaving 17 bases between the germline ends. There are 16 residues in the CDR3. The CDR3 spells CASSLMAVLPDTEAFF. CDR3 coding DNA: TGTGCCAGCAGCTTGATGGCAGTCCTCCCAGACACTGAAGCTTTCTTT.

This clonotype ranks as medium-sized (0.01 to 0.1%). This chain uses TRBV5-1 with TRBJ2-2; 9 positions agree with TRBD1. Germline-derived CDR1 and CDR2 are SGHRS and YFSETQ. J gave up 5 bases and V 4 bases, and 6 bases lay outside the gene matches. The CDR3 loop spans 15 amino acids. The DNA for the CDR3 is TGCGCCAGCAGCGTTACAGGGGGCGCAACCGGGGAGCTGTTTTTT. It translates to CASSVTGGATGELFF.

In its sample, this clonotype was seen many times. A read error may be the cause here, since a much bigger clone is one base away. This chain joins TRBV7-9 and TRBJ2-2; D is undetermined. The germline CDR1 and CDR2 sequences are SEHNR and FQNEAQ (reference sequence). The CDR3 is 15 residues long. Between the trimmed V and J ends, which lost 5 bases and 2 bases, there was a span of 12 bases. Here the CDR3 reads CASSHKRINTGELFF. The CDR3 nucleotides read TGTGCCAGCAGCCACAAAAGGATTAACACCGGGGAGCTGTTTTTT.

By its share, this clonotype is medium-sized. This chain joins TRBV4-1 and TRBJ1-5; D is possibly TRBD1 (6 bases). The CDR3 is made up of 14 amino acids. V lost 2 bases and J 2 bases, leaving 7 bases between the germline ends. CDR1 is MGHRA, CDR2 YSYEKL, per germline. The CDR3 protein is CASSQRTGNQPQHF. The CDR3 DNA is TGCGCCAGCAGCCAACGGACAGGCAATCAGCCCCAGCATTTT.

This clonotype rates as medium-sized. The chain links TRBV27 to TRBJ2-3, with D maybe TRBD2 (5 bases). Germline CDR1 reads MNHEY; CDR2 reads SMNVEV (reference sequence). The length of the CDR3 is 13 residues. V lost 3 bases and J 3 bases, leaving 7 bases between the germline ends. The CDR3 DNA is TGTGCCAGCAGTTTTACTAGAACAGATACGCAGTATTTT. Translated, it gives CASSFTRTDTQYF.

This clonotype is medium-sized by share. This rearrangement joins TRBV5-1 to TRBJ2-7; 9 nucleotides match TRBD1. The CDR3 length is 14 residues. Looked up from germline, CDR1 is SGHRS and CDR2 is YFSETQ. The trim removed 4 bases at V and 4 bases at J, leaving 6 bases unmatched. This chain's CDR3 is CASSAPGQGYEQYF. The CDR3 bases are TGCGCCAGCAGCGCTCCGGGACAGGGTTACGAGCAGTACTTC.